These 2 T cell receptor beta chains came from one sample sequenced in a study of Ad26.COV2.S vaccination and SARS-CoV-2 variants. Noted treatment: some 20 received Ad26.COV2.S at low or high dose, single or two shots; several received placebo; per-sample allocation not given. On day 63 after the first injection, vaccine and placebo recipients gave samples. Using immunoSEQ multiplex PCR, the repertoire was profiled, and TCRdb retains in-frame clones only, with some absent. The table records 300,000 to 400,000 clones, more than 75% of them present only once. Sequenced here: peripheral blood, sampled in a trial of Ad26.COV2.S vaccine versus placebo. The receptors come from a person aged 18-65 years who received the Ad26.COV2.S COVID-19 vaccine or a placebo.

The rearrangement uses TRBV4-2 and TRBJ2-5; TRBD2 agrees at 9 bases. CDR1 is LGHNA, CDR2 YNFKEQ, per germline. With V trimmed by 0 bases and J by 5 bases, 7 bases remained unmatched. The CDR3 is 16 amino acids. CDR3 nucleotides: TGTGCCAGCAGCCAAGACCCACCTAGCGGGGAGGAGACCCAGTACTTC. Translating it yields CASSQDPPSGEETQYF.

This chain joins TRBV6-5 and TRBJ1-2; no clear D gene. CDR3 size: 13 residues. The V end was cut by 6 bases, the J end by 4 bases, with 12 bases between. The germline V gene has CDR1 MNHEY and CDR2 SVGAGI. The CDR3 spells CASRGGLSYGYTF. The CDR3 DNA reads TGTGCCAGCAGGGGCGGGTTGAGCTATGGCTACACCTTC.